This T cell receptor beta chain was identified during a study of blood T cell repertoires in COVID-19. The wider study: Acute and convalescent COVID-19 samples came from the United States, Italy and Spain. PBMCs, B-cell-depleted T cells, or T cells were the source of the cDNA or gDNA that made up the material.

Original methodology: Amplification of reference gene primers was used by the study to estimate nucleated cell counts. The table came from immunoSEQ multiplex PCR; TCRdb's copy has only in-frame clones and leaves some out. V and J calls and clone size are given by that table; D and trimming were obtained from the DNA. The repertoire includes around 25,000 clones, approximately 82% of them detected once, and roughly 73% sits in the top ten. V lost 5 bases and J lost 4; bases outside the gene matches: 5. This CDR3 is built from 15 residues. Germline V CDR1 and CDR2: SEHNR, FQNEAQ (reference sequence). What was sequenced was peripheral blood. The gene calls are TRBV7-9 and TRBJ2-1, with TRBD2 matching 10 bases. The clonotype originates from a man in his 70s with acute or convalescent COVID-19. CDR3 loop: CASSPSGSAYNEQFF. CDR3 nucleotide sequence: TGTGCCAGCAGCCCTAGCGGGAGTGCTTACAATGAGCAGTTCTTC.